The 8 T cell receptor beta chains below come from one sample, sequenced in a study of technical replicates of blood from a handful of donors. Assay used: immunoSEQ multiplex PCR; TCRdb lists only in-frame clones, some missing. The repertoire includes over 55,000 clones, more than 75% of them detected once, and less than 6.5% sits in the top ten. The specimen sequenced was PBMCs. The receptors here all came from a human donor in good health. Some clones in this sample may be carry-over from other donors' samples.

The chain employs TRBV21-1 and TRBJ2-7; the table's D call of TRBD1 was not tested on the DNA. TRBV21-1 counts as a pseudogene. CDR3 length equals 13 residues. CDR3 loop: CASTKGSSYEQYF. In DNA, the CDR3 is TGTGCCAGCACCAAGGGCAGCTCCTACGAGCAGTACTTC.

V gene TRBV7-9 combines with J gene TRBJ1-4, with D uncertain. V was shortened by 5 bases and J by 7 bases, with 14 bases between the two germline ends. This CDR3 has 14 residues. CDR1 is SEHNR and CDR2 is FQNEAQ in the germline V gene (reference sequence). CDR3 in amino acids: CASSANNVGEKLFF. The CDR3 DNA sequence: TGTGCCAGCAGCGCGAATAATGTCGGTGAAAAACTGTTTTTT.

The chain couples TRBV4-1 to TRBJ1-4; D is unresolved. Trimming stripped 3 bases from V and 5 bases from J, with 16 bases between. CDR1 is MGHRA and CDR2 is YSYEKL in the germline V gene. The CDR3 loop spans 16 amino acids. CDR3 amino acids: CASSQWIGIANEKLFF. The DNA for the CDR3 is TGCGCCAGCAGCCAGTGGATAGGTATAGCAAATGAAAAACTGTTTTTT.

The CDR3 region is CASSPSGDRGYTF. CDR3 DNA: TGTGCCAGCAGCCCTTCTGGGGACAGGGGCTACACCTTC. This chain uses TRBV7-9 with TRBJ1-2; TRBD1 matches 8 bases. V was pared by 5 bases and J by 8 bases, with 7 bases of the junction left unmatched. Germline V gene data show CDR1 as SEHNR and CDR2 as FQNEAQ (reference sequence). The CDR3 has 13 residues.

The chain combines TRBV5-4 with TRBJ1-2; possibly TRBD1 for D (6 bases). Trimming stripped 4 bases from V and 0 bases from J, with 13 bases between. The CDR3 spans 15 residues. Germline V gene sequence: CDR1 SGHNT, CDR2 YYREEE (reference sequence). This chain's CDR3 is CASSPDRNSNYGYTF. The DNA for the CDR3 is TGTGCCAGCAGCCCGGACAGAAACTCTAACTATGGCTACACCTTC.

In this sample, this clone turned up a few times. V gene TRBV6-5 combines with J gene TRBJ2-7; 7 nucleotides align to TRBD1. The CDR3 sequence is 15 residues long. CDR1 and CDR2 from the germline V gene are MNHEY and SVGAGI. V was pared by 0 bases and J by 5 bases, with 7 bases of the junction left unmatched. Here the CDR3 DNA reads TGTGCCAGCAGTTACTCGGGACAGCCTATCCACGAGCAGTACTTC. Its translation: CASSYSGQPIHEQYF.

CDR3 nucleotide sequence: TGTGCCAGCAGCTCTCGGACAGGGAACTATGGCTACACCTTC. It specifies CASSSRTGNYGYTF. This chain joins TRBV7-9 and TRBJ1-2, with 8 bases that match TRBD1. Germline-derived CDR1 and CDR2 are SEHNR and FQNEAQ (reference sequence). The CDR3 contains 14 residues. Germline trimming cut 4 bases from V and 2 bases from J; bases unmatched to any gene: 3.

CDR3 sequence reads: CASSPLFRDNDGYTF. The CDR3 nucleotides are TGTGCCAGCTCACCCTTATTCCGGGACAATGATGGCTACACCTTC. V usage is TRBV18 and J usage is TRBJ1-2; tentatively, D is TRBD1 (6 bases). Trimming took 3 bases from V and 6 from J, leaving 17 bases between them. The CDR3 sequence is 15 residues long. Per germline, CDR1 KGHSH and CDR2 LQKENI.